The 17 T cell receptor beta chains presented below share a single source sample, sequenced in a study of human T cells and chemical hapten exposure. Indicated time point: patch test 2, 6 weeks after DPC sensitization. Documented treatment: therapeutic diphenylcyclopropenone sensitization with weekly scalp DPC. TCRdb analysed the RACE reads with MiXCR anew, one entry per CDR3 protein. In the table there are approximately 350,000 distinct CDR3 sequences, about 6% of which are singletons. This specimen consisted of whole blood, obtained in connection with sensitization to the hapten diphenylcyclopropenone (DPC). Source of these receptors: a woman under 30 with alopecia areata. Some clones in this sample may be carry-over from other donors' samples.

The sample holds many counts of this clonotype. The rearrangement uses TRBV10-3 and TRBJ2-7, with D possibly matching TRBD2 (5 bases). The germline V and J ends were trimmed by 7 bases and 0 bases, with 16 bases remaining between them. Germline V gives CDR1 ENHRY, CDR2 SYGVKD. The CDR3 has 15 amino acids. This CDR3 reads CAINSGRGNSYEQYF. CDR3 DNA sequence: TGTGCCATCAACTCCGGCCGGGGAAACTCCTACGAGCAGTACTTC.

The sample holds many counts of this clonotype. CDR3 sequence: CAISESIPGNTIYF. The CDR3 DNA reads as TGTGCCATCAGTGAGTCGATCCCTGGAAACACCATATATTTT. The rearrangement joins TRBV10-3 to TRBJ1-3; D is unclear. Germline CDR1 ENHRY, CDR2 SYGVKD. This CDR3 is built from 14 residues. V lost 0 bases to trimming and J lost 2 bases, with 5 bases between them.

This sequence joins TRBV20-1 and TRBJ1-5; weak D call: TRBD1 (5 bases). This CDR3 has 13 residues. Germline V gene data show CDR1 as DFQATT and CDR2 as SNEGSKA (reference sequence). Trimming took off 5 bases at V and 4 bases at J, with 12 bases between the two ends. This chain's CDR3 is CSAVDSRNQPQHF. Here the CDR3 DNA reads TGCAGTGCTGTCGACAGTCGTAATCAGCCCCAGCATTTT.

In this sample, this clonotype turned up many times. This sequence joins TRBV12-3 or TRBV12-4 and TRBJ1-2, with 7 bases fitting TRBD1. This CDR3 spans 11 amino acids. V was pared by 6 bases and J by 6 bases, with 1 base of the junction left unmatched. CDR3 DNA sequence: TGTGCCAGCAGCCAGGGGGATGGCTACACCTTC. Its protein is CASSQGDGYTF.

This chain's CDR3 is CATSDLPRAGAPYEQYF. CDR3 nucleotide sequence: TGTGCCACCAGTGATTTGCCCCGGGCGGGGGCGCCCTACGAGCAGTACTTC. V and J are TRBV24-1 and TRBJ2-7, with D maybe TRBD2 (7 bases). V was shortened by 0 bases and J by 2 bases, with 16 bases between the two germline ends. This CDR3 is 17 amino acids long. Germline CDR1 reads KGHDR; CDR2 reads SFDVKD.

This rearrangement joins TRBV7-6 to TRBJ2-3; 8 positions agree with TRBD2. This CDR3 comprises 15 residues. The germline gives CDR1 SGHVS, CDR2 FNYEAQ. V shed 1 base and J 5 bases; nucleotides not matched to a gene: 5. CDR3 sequence (DNA): TGTGCCAGCAGCTTAGTAGCGGGGTCCGTAGATACGCAGTATTTT. This codes for CASSLVAGSVDTQYF.

This clonotype turned up a few times. The junction and the germline gene differ at one end; a read error may be behind it. The J gene is TRBJ1-4, the V gene TRBV15, with D perhaps TRBD1 (5 bases). CDR1 and CDR2 from the germline V gene are LNHNV and YYDKDF (reference sequence). The length of the CDR3 is 15 residues. DNA of the CDR3: TGTGCCACCAGTAGAGTGCGGCAGGGCGGGGAAAAACTGTTTTTT. Translation gives CATSRVRQGGEKLFF.

In its sample, this clonotype was seen many times. The rearrangement joins TRBV18 to TRBJ1-5; no definite D call. This CDR3 contains 15 residues. The V end was cut by 2 bases, the J end by 5 bases, with 13 bases between. Germline assignment: CDR1 KGHSH and CDR2 LQKENI. The CDR3 DNA reads TGTGCCAGCTCACCATATCCGGGGAGCGATCAGCCCCAGCATTTT. Encoded protein: CASSPYPGSDQPQHF. Variable domain in full (rest from reference TRBV18 and TRBJ1-5): NAGVMQNPRHLVRRRGQEARLRCSPMKGHSHVYWYRQLPEEGLKFMVYLQKENIIDESGMPKERFSAEFPKEGPSILRIQQVVRGDSAAYFCASSPYPGSDQPQHFGDGTRLSIL.

This clonotype was picked up many times. This rearrangement joins TRBV4-2 to TRBJ1-2; D is unclear. V shed 1 base and J shed 5 bases, with 11 bases lying between them. The CDR3 length is 14 residues. Germline assignment: CDR1 LGHNA and CDR2 YNFKEQ. CDR3: CASSQVTDEYGYTF. DNA of the CDR3: TGTGCCAGCAGCCAAGTAACAGATGAATATGGCTACACCTTC.

The chain combines TRBV27 with TRBJ2-1; possible D gene TRBD1, 5 bases. Between the trimmed V and J ends, which lost 6 bases and 6 bases, there was a span of 9 bases. The V gene's germline CDR1 is MNHEY and CDR2 SMNVEV (reference sequence). The CDR3 sequence is 12 residues long. CDR3 residues: CASRLQGNEQFF. CDR3 DNA sequence: TGTGCCAGCAGACTTCAGGGCAATGAGCAGTTCTTC.

This clonotype has a count of ten or more. The V call is TRBV9, the J call TRBJ1-1, with D hard to call. The V end was cut by 3 bases, the J end by 0 bases, with 6 bases between. CDR3 size: 13 residues. The germline V gene encodes CDR1 SGDLS and CDR2 YYNGEE. The CDR3 DNA reads as TGTGCCAGCAGCGACACACTGAACACTGAAGCTTTCTTT. Translating gives CASSDTLNTEAFF.

This clonotype was seen only a few times. The chain couples TRBV20-1 to TRBJ2-3; 15 nucleotides align to TRBD2. Germline CDR1 is DFQATT and CDR2 is SNEGSKA (reference sequence). Trimming cost V 6 bases and J 3 bases; bases outside gene matches: 13. CDR3 length: 18 amino acids. CDR3 loop: CSARGLAGGYSQTDTQYF. CDR3 DNA sequence: TGCAGTGCACGGGGACTAGCGGGGGGATACAGCCAAACAGATACGCAGTATTTT.

The sample holds a few counts of this clonotype. V is TRBV15 and J is TRBJ1-6; D unresolved. The length of the CDR3 is 13 residues. Germline V gene lookup returns CDR1 LNHNV and CDR2 YYDKDF (reference sequence). The germline V and J ends were trimmed by 5 bases and 7 bases, with 9 bases remaining between them. In DNA, the CDR3 is TGTGCCACCAGCTCTAACGTAAATTCACCCCTCCACTTT. It encodes CATSSNVNSPLHF.

This clonotype showed up just a few times. The V and J genes are TRBV3-1 and TRBJ2-1, with TRBD2 matching 8 bases. The CDR3 spans 16 residues. J was trimmed by 5 bases and V by 4 bases; bases with no gene match: 10. Germline CDR1 is LGHDT and CDR2 is YNNKEL (reference sequence). The CDR3 DNA reads TGTGCCAGCAGCCTTGGGACTAGGGCAAGGAACAATGAGCAGTTCTTC. Its translation: CASSLGTRARNNEQFF.

This clonotype was detected ten times or more. The chain carries TRBV7-2 and TRBJ1-5; no reliable D call. CDR3 size: 12 residues. Trimming removed 6 bases at V and 4 bases at J, with 7 bases between. From germline, CDR1 is SGHTA and CDR2 FQGNSA. CDR3 loop: CASSLPNQPQHF. CDR3 DNA: TGTGCCAGCAGTTTGCCAAATCAGCCCCAGCATTTT.

The chain links TRBV6-2 or TRBV6-3 to TRBJ1-1, with D maybe TRBD1 (6 bases). Germline V gene lookup returns CDR1 MNHEY and CDR2 SVGEGT. CDR3 length: 14 amino acids. V dropped 4 bases and J dropped 11 bases, with 20 bases sitting between them. The chain's CDR3 is CASSWSATGTYAFF. The CDR3 DNA is TGTGCCAGCAGTTGGTCGGCTACAGGGACGTACGCTTTCTTT.

This chain joins TRBV10-3 and TRBJ2-3, with TRBD1 as a possible D gene (6 bases). This CDR3 contains 13 residues. CDR1 is ENHRY and CDR2 is SYGVKD in the germline V gene. Trimming took off 9 bases at V and 2 bases at J, with 12 bases between the two ends. CDR3 in amino acids: CAIRDTVTDTQYF. The CDR3 coding sequence is TGTGCCATACGGGACACTGTCACAGATACGCAGTATTTT.